The sequence of this TCR beta chain was determined in a study of cytomegalovirus exposure and HLA in healthy donors. General study results and limits: Presence/absence analyses took donor sequencing depth as roughly uniform.

PCR amplification relied on 60 Vbeta primers (plus 13 Jbeta primers). Assay: immunoSEQ multiplex PCR; the TCRdb copy retains only in-frame clones and omits some. The data contain some 150,000 clones, 62% of them seen just once; the ten biggest clones take up just under 3%. The CDR3 covers 14 residues. V lost 5 bases, J lost 4 bases, and 8 bases stayed unmatched. Germline CDR1 SGHAT, CDR2 FQDESV (reference sequence). Details on this clone: Its antigen is as yet unknown.

The receptor was isolated from a man aged 40-50 years in good health and CMV-seronegative. The V call is TRBV11-1, the J call TRBJ2-7, with TRBD1 matching 7 bases. Sequenced sample: PBMCs. CDR3 sequence: CASSPYLDRYEQYF. Written as DNA, the CDR3 is TGTGCCAGCAGCCCTTACCTGGACAGGTACGAGCAGTACTTC.